What follows are 3 T cell receptor beta chains derived from one specimen sequenced in a study of neurological immune-mediated disorders. TCRdb reprocessed the 5' RACE reads via MiXCR and lists one record per CDR3 protein. The sample records 50,000 to 75,000 distinct CDR3 sequences, under 5% being singletons. The sequencing sample was made of PBMCs. These TCRs come from a man over 45 with multiple sclerosis.

Of note for this clonotype: Possible read error: a much larger clone is one base away. The chain recombines TRBV25-1 with TRBJ1-2; D gene unclear. Germline V gene sequence: CDR1 MGHDK, CDR2 SYGVNS. The CDR3 totals 11 residues. The V end lost 4 bases, the J end lost 4 bases, and 4 bases lay between the germline ends. The CDR3 sequence: CASSVGYGYTF. For the CDR3, the DNA is TGTGCCAGCAGTGTAGGCTATGGCTACACCTTC.

Many counts were recorded for this clonotype. This chain joins TRBV5-1 and TRBJ2-2; tentative D call: TRBD2 (7 bases). The CDR3 loop spans 15 amino acids. The V gene lost 2 bases and the J gene lost 2 bases, with 10 bases spanning the gap. Germline V gene sequence: CDR1 SGHRS, CDR2 YFSETQ. CDR3 residues: CASSFRGANTGELFF. The CDR3 region has the DNA TGCGCCAGCAGCTTCCGGGGGGCCAACACCGGGGAGCTGTTTTTT.

The sample holds many counts of this clonotype. The CDR3 sequence: CASSRHRAEQFF. DNA of the CDR3: TGTGCCAGCAGCCGCCACAGGGCTGAGCAGTTCTTC. V and J are TRBV28 and TRBJ2-1, with a tentative D call TRBD1 (6 bases). The CDR3 consists of 12 residues. The germline V and J ends were trimmed by 6 bases and 9 bases, with 12 bases remaining between them. Germline V lookup: CDR1 MDHEN, CDR2 SYDVKM.